A few counts support the clone carrying this T cell receptor (beta chain). Its antigen is as yet unknown. The data stem from a study of cytomegalovirus exposure and HLA in healthy donors. Study findings and constraints: In an earlier analysis, about 87% or about 30%: the productive usage of most TCR beta V segments.

The PCR used 60 Vbeta and 13 Jbeta primers. Sequenced by immunoSEQ multiplex PCR; TCRdb stores in-frame clones only, minus some. The sample consists of 150,000 or so clones, roughly 74% of them appearing once. The V end lost 1 base, the J end lost 3 bases, and 12 bases lay between the germline ends. CDR1 is LGHNA, CDR2 YNFKEQ, per germline. The CDR3 is 15 residues long. The sequencing input was PBMCs. This chain joins TRBV4-2 and TRBJ1-1; tentative D call: TRBD1 (5 bases). The clonotype originates from a man aged 18 to 30 in good health and CMV-seronegative. CDR3 sequence: CASSQAIQGYTEAFF. The CDR3 bases are TGTGCCAGCAGCCAAGCAATCCAGGGATACACTGAAGCTTTCTTT.